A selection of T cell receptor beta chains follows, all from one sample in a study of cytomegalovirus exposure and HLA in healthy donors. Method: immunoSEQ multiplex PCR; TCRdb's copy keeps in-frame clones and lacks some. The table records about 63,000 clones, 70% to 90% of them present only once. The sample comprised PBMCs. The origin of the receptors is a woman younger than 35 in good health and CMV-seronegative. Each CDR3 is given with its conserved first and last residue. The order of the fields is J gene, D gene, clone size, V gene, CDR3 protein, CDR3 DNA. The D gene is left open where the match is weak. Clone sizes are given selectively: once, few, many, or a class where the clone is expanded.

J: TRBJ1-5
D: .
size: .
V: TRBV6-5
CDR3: CASSDGGSNQPQHF
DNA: TGTGCCAGCAGTGACGGCGGAAGCAATCAGCCCCAGCATTTT

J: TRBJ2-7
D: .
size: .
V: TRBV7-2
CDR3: CASSLEGVEQYF
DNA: TGTGCCAGCAGCTTAGAAGGGGTCGAGCAGTACTTC

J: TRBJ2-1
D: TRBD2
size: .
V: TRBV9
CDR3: CASSVGSGGSYNEQFF
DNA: TGTGCCAGCAGCGTAGGTAGCGGGGGGTCCTACAATGAGCAGTTCTTC

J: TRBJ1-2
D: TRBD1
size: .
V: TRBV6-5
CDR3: CASSPTGTGYTF
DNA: TGTGCCAGCAGCCCGACAGGGACCGGCTACACCTTC

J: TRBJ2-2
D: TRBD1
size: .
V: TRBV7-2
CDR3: CASRSGTGITGELFF
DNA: TGTGCCAGCAGATCCGGGACAGGGATAACCGGGGAGCTGTTTTTT

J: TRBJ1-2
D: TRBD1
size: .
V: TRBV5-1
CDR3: CASSHGQGGDGYTF
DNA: TGCGCCAGCAGCCACGGACAGGGAGGGGATGGCTACACCTTC

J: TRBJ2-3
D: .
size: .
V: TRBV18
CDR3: CASSPRTAGAGTDTQYF
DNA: TGTGCCAGCTCGCCCCGGACGGCGGGGGCCGGGACAGATACGCAGTATTTT

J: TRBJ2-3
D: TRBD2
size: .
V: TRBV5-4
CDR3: CASSLVVAGGPSPQYF
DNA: TGTGCCAGCAGCTTGGTAGTGGCGGGGGGGCCGAGCCCGCAGTATTTT

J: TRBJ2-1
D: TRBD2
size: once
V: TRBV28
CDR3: CASGSGSSYNEQFF
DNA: TGTGCCAGCGGGAGCGGGAGCTCCTACAATGAGCAGTTCTTC

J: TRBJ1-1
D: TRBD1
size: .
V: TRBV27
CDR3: CASRYTYRDRVLGTEAFF
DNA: TGTGCCAGCAGGTATACGTACCGGGACAGGGTTTTAGGCACTGAAGCTTTCTTT

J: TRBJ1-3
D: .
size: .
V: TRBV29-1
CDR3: CSVETRRGVPYSGNTIYF
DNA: TGCAGCGTTGAAACACGGAGGGGTGTCCCCTACTCTGGAAACACCATATATTTT

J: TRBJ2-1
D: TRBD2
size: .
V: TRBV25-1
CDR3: CASSLSVAGYNEQFF
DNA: TGTGCCAGCAGTCTCAGCGTAGCGGGGTACAATGAGCAGTTCTTC

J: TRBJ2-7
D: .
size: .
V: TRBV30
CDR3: CAWSKGRVPYEQYF
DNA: TGTGCCTGGAGTAAGGGCAGGGTGCCCTACGAGCAGTACTTC

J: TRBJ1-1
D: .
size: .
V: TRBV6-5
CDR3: CASSYSSGLGNTEAFF
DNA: TGTGCCAGCAGTTACTCGAGCGGACTGGGGAACACTGAAGCTTTCTTT